The 3 T cell receptor beta chains presented below share a single source sample, sequenced in a study of spatial heterogeneity in lung cancer. TCRdb processed the 5' RACE reads anew with MiXCR; each CDR3 protein has one entry. The sample holds about 16,000 distinct CDR3 sequences, roughly 6.3% seen once. The time point: blood at routine non-recurrence follow-up after resection. This sample comprised PBMCs, obtained at follow-up. All receptors come from a male donor with early-stage non-small cell lung cancer.

This clonotype was counted at least ten times. The rearrangement uses TRBV12-3 or TRBV12-4 and TRBJ2-7; 7 bases are shared with TRBD2. Trimming at V came to 2 bases and at J to 3 bases, leaving 10 bases not matched to a gene. The CDR3 extends over 16 amino acids. The CDR3 protein is CASSLFREALSYEQYF. The CDR3 DNA sequence: TGTGCCAGCAGTTTATTCCGGGAGGCACTGAGCTACGAGCAGTACTTC.

This clonotype appeared many times. The chain is built from TRBV9 and TRBJ2-6, with TRBD2 matching over 8 bases. The CDR3 loop spans 17 amino acids. Losses at the gene ends were 0 bases for V and 1 base for J; bases not matched to a gene: 3. CDR1 is SGDLS, CDR2 YYNGEE, per germline. The CDR3 sequence: CASSVGAGVSGANVLTF. CDR3 sequence (DNA): TGTGCCAGCAGCGTAGGAGCGGGAGTGTCTGGGGCCAACGTCCTGACTTTC.

At least ten counts were recorded for this clonotype. The chain links TRBV5-1 to TRBJ2-7; a weak D match, TRBD2 (5 bases). Trimming removed 5 bases at V and 1 base at J, with 13 bases between. The CDR3 extends over 14 amino acids. Per germline, CDR1 SGHRS and CDR2 YFSETQ. The CDR3 sequence is CASSPGIPSYEQYF. CDR3 nucleotide sequence: TGCGCCAGCAGTCCGGGGATCCCTTCCTACGAGCAGTACTTC.